The 13 T cell receptor beta chains in this list originate from one sample, sequenced in a study of identifying expanded T cells in peripheral blood. Assay: immunoSEQ multiplex PCR; the TCRdb copy retains only in-frame clones and omits some. Counted here are 120,000 or so clones, 84% occurring once; the ten biggest clones make up 3% to 3.5%. The sequencing sample was made of blood. The receptors were gathered from a person aged 18 to 70 in good health.

This clone came up a few times. The J gene is TRBJ1-5, the V gene TRBV28; D is ambiguous. V was clipped by 4 bases and J by 11 bases, with 12 bases between them. CDR3 size: 12 residues. Looked up from germline, CDR1 is MDHEN and CDR2 is SYDVKM. The CDR3 is CASSSNRASQHF. The CDR3 region has the DNA TGTGCCAGCAGTTCGAACCGGGCCTCCCAGCATTTT.

This clone has a single count. The chain recombines TRBV30 with TRBJ1-1, with 10 bases aligning to TRBD1. The length of the CDR3 is 14 residues. With 4 bases clipped from V and 7 bases from J, the junction kept 9 bases outside the gene matches. Germline-derived CDR1 and CDR2 are GTSNPN and SVGIG (reference sequence). This CDR3 is CAWTPDRGHFEAFF. DNA of the CDR3: TGTGCCTGGACCCCCGACAGGGGGCATTTTGAAGCTTTCTTT. Full variable domain (rest looked up from reference TRBV30 and TRBJ1-1): SQTIHQWPATLVQPVGSPLSLECTVEGTSNPNLYWYRQAAGRGLQLLFYSVGIGQISSEVPQNLSASRPQDRQFILSSKKLLLSDSGFYLCAWTPDRGHFEAFFGQGTRLTVV.

The chain recombines TRBV7-9 with TRBJ2-5; no clear D gene. The CDR3 sequence is 13 residues long. CDR1 SEHNR and CDR2 FQNEAQ come from the germline V gene (reference sequence). V gave up 2 bases and J gave up 2 bases, with 6 bases separating them. The CDR3, as DNA: TGTGCCAGCAGCTTACCGCCTCAAGAGACCCAGTACTTC. Protein product: CASSLPPQETQYF.

This chain connects TRBV6-5 to TRBJ1-1; possible D gene TRBD1, 5 bases. From germline, CDR1 is MNHEY and CDR2 SVGAGI. This CDR3 spans 14 amino acids. With 5 bases removed from V and 2 bases from J, the gap between germline ends came to 12 bases. The CDR3 reads CASSAGTVNTEAFF. CDR3 nucleotide sequence: TGTGCCAGCAGTGCCGGGACGGTAAACACTGAAGCTTTCTTT.

The chain recombines TRBV10-3 with TRBJ2-7; possible D gene TRBD1, 6 bases. The CDR3 is made up of 14 amino acids. Looked up from germline, CDR1 is ENHRY and CDR2 is SYGVKD. V was pared by 3 bases and J by 0 bases, with 9 bases between. In nucleotides, the CDR3 is TGTGCCATCAGTGAACCAGGGGTCTCCTACGAGCAGTACTTC. It is translated as CAISEPGVSYEQYF.

V gene TRBV7-2 combines with J gene TRBJ1-1; TRBD1 might be the D (6 bases). There are 13 residues in the CDR3. V dropped 5 bases and J dropped 8 bases, with 15 bases sitting between them. In germline, CDR1 is SGHTA, CDR2 FQGNSA. The CDR3 spells CASSPYTGPEAFF. CDR3 sequence (DNA): TGTGCCAGCAGCCCATACACAGGGCCCGAAGCTTTCTTT.

The CDR3: CSVVGTLGTEAFF. In DNA, the CDR3 is TGCAGCGTTGTTGGGACCCTAGGGACTGAAGCTTTCTTT. V is TRBV29-1 and J is TRBJ1-1, with TRBD1 as a possible D gene (5 bases). Trimming pared 4 bases from V and 5 bases from J, leaving 14 bases between. The CDR3 is made up of 13 amino acids. Germline-derived CDR1 and CDR2 are SQVTM and ANQGSEA.

The chain has TRBV13 and TRBJ1-1; no clear D gene. Per germline, CDR1 PRHDT and CDR2 FYEKMQ (reference sequence). V gave up 2 bases and J gave up 4 bases, with 8 bases separating them. The CDR3 contains 13 residues. The chain's CDR3 is CASSLKAATEAFF. CDR3 nucleotide sequence: TGTGCCAGCAGCTTAAAGGCAGCCACTGAAGCTTTCTTT.

This clone was found a few times. V gene TRBV6-1 combines with J gene TRBJ2-3; no firm D call. V was trimmed by 5 bases and J by 2 bases, leaving 11 bases between them. CDR3 length equals 14 residues. CDR1 and CDR2 (germline): MNHNS, SASEGT. CDR3 DNA: TGTGCCAGCAGTAATCCAGGAGTCACAGATACGCAGTATTTT. Protein sequence: CASSNPGVTDTQYF.

The V gene is TRBV5-6, the J gene TRBJ2-3; no definite D call. CDR3 size: 13 residues. V shed 0 bases and J shed 2 bases, with 4 bases lying between them. Germline CDR1 reads SGHDT; CDR2 reads YYEEEE. The CDR3 DNA reads as TGTGCCAGCAGCTTGGAGGTCACAGATACGCAGTATTTT. The encoded protein is CASSLEVTDTQYF.

The chain recombines TRBV29-1 with TRBJ1-2; 7 bases match TRBD1. Per the germline V gene, CDR1 is SQVTM and CDR2 is ANQGSEA. This CDR3 comprises 11 residues. Trimming at V came to 4 bases and at J to 10 bases, leaving 6 bases not matched to a gene. CDR3 sequence reads: CSVGGDSVYTF. The CDR3 DNA sequence: TGCAGCGTTGGTGGGGACAGCGTCTACACCTTC.

V gene TRBV7-9 combines with J gene TRBJ2-5; a weak D match, TRBD1 (6 bases). Germline V lookup: CDR1 SEHNR, CDR2 FQNEAQ (reference sequence). V lost 5 bases to trimming and J lost 5 bases, with 15 bases between them. This CDR3 has 14 residues. CDR3 region: CASSTRQVDETQYF. The CDR3 DNA is TGTGCCAGCAGCACCCGACAGGTCGACGAGACCCAGTACTTC.

CDR3 sequence (DNA): TGTGCCAGCAGTTTTTGGACGGTGAGCTCCTACAATGAGCAGTTCTTC. Its translation: CASSFWTVSSYNEQFF. The rearrangement uses TRBV27 and TRBJ2-1; D not resolved. Deletions cut 3 bases from V and 0 bases from J, with 12 bases between. This CDR3 has 16 amino acids. Looked up from germline, CDR1 is MNHEY and CDR2 is SMNVEV (reference sequence).